This T cell receptor beta chain was sequenced in a study of cytomegalovirus exposure and HLA in healthy donors. Overall study: From about 180 million T cells, an earlier analysis saw approximately 110 million unique TCR beta sequences. Findings and caveats of the study: Later on, an analysis showed TCR association rates differing by HLA locus, with DRB1 the most and HLA-C the fewest.

The CDR3 is 16 residues long. Germline values: CDR1 LGHNA, CDR2 YNFKEQ. With 0 bases clipped from V and 3 bases from J, the junction kept 4 bases outside the gene matches. PCR involved 60 Vbeta and 13 Jbeta primers. The assay was immunoSEQ multiplex PCR, and TCRdb's table has in-frame clones only and misses some. This sample has around 100,000 clones, with around 75% found just once. Turning to this clone: Its antigen remains unknown.

J is TRBJ2-3 and V is TRBV4-2; 9 bases fit TRBD2. This receptor was taken from a woman aged 30 to 39 in good health and CMV-seronegative. Sequencing used PBMCs. The CDR3 reads CASSQDQAGGTDTQYF. CDR3 in DNA: TGTGCCAGCAGCCAAGATCAAGCGGGGGGTACAGATACGCAGTATTTT.